The 2 T cell receptor beta chains below all came from one sample that was sequenced in a study of T cell responses to AZD1222 COVID-19 vaccine. Libraries were prepared by immunoSEQ multiplex PCR; TCRdb keeps only in-frame clonotypes and omits some of them. The table has about 180,000 clones, more than 80% seen once. The specimen was peripheral blood, collected 28 days after the second dose of the MenACWY control vaccine. These receptors originate from an adult who received the MenACWY meningococcal vaccine as a control.

The chain employs TRBV28 and TRBJ2-3; D may be TRBD2 (5 bases). The CDR3 is 12 residues long. In germline, CDR1 is MDHEN, CDR2 SYDVKM. V gave up 7 bases and J gave up 5 bases, with 10 bases separating them. Here the CDR3 reads CASTPREDTQYF. CDR3 in DNA: TGTGCCAGCACCCCGAGGGAAGATACGCAGTATTTT.

This chain joins TRBV7-3 and TRBJ1-2; D call uncertain. Trimming left V 3 bases short and J 2 bases short, with 7 bases between. CDR3 size: 13 residues. Germline V gene sequence: CDR1 SGHTA, CDR2 FQGTGA. This CDR3 is CASSFSQNYGYTF. CDR3 DNA sequence: TGTGCCAGCAGCTTTAGCCAAAACTATGGCTACACCTTC.